This T cell receptor beta chain appears in the sequencing data of a study of T cells in localized non-small cell lung cancer. General study results and limits: There was higher T cell clonality in uninvolved adjacent lung than in tumor, and it was highest there.

The CDR3 is 13 amino acids. The V gene end was trimmed by 4 bases and the J gene end by 5 bases; junction bases not matched to a gene: 4. CDR1 and CDR2 (germline): SGDLS, YYNGEE. This clone showed up just a few times. Its target is not known. TCRdb's table, derived via immunoSEQ multiplex PCR, lists solely in-frame clones and lacks some. The sample consists of under 65,000 clones, approximately 82% of them appearing once. The rearrangement uses TRBV9 and TRBJ2-5, with 8 bases that match TRBD1. This TCR derives from a female donor older than 55 with stage II squamous cell lung carcinoma. The sequenced sample was peripheral blood, obtained before any cancer treatment. In DNA form, the CDR3 reads TGTGCCAGCAGCATGGGACAGGCGGAGACCCAGTACTTC. Translating gives CASSMGQAETQYF.